Described below is a single T cell receptor (beta chain) sequence and its context. This clone occurred a few times. The antigen it recognizes is unknown. The input lacks base qualities; no much larger clone sits a single base away. Taken from cysteine to phenylalanine, the CDR3 has 14 residues. Only CDR3 DNA remains: 42 bases, in frame from the first base. Trimming removed 2 bases from V and 0 bases from J, leaving 7 bases between the germline ends. The germline V gene provides CDR1 MNHEY and CDR2 SVGAGI. This sample was included in a study of cytomegalovirus exposure and HLA in healthy donors (dated by TCRdb to between 2016 and 2019). In the study overall: An earlier analysis of several hundred of the donors reported 250 to 350 Gb of sequence data and 95 million to 130 million unique TCR beta sequences obtained from roughly 170 million T cells. Of the roughly 390 genotyped donors, over 80% were placed in the genetic ancestry cluster associated with self-reported Caucasian donors. Genome-wide SNP genotypes for about 65% of the 666 donors were used in a later genetic analysis, which treated that subset as a discovery cohort. An early release covering roughly 600 HLA-typed donors comprised about 300 gigabases of sequencing data and roughly 86 million unique TCR sequences. The study aimed to test whether signatures of past pathogen exposure could be identified by cataloging public T cell receptors. Every discovery cohort repertoire had been produced on one sequencing platform. The T cell repertoires of under 700 subjects were profiled by immunosequencing and related to cytomegalovirus serostatus. Rather than drawing on any new phenotypic data, the later analysis identified candidate immune exposures from TCR beta sequences and the way those sequences occurred across donors. Donor age, sex, ethnicity and CMV serostatus were compiled alongside the repertoire data. Several DR-DQ haplotypes were handled as single units for association and clustering because linkage in the cohort was strong. HLA typing included class I and class II loci at four-digit resolution. To predict cytomegalovirus infection status, the study brought together high-throughput TCR immunosequencing, statistical association of individual TCRs with disease status, and machine learning. A later analysis re-analyzed previously published TCR beta repertoires from 666 donors and added high-resolution HLA genotyping to study TCR occurrence patterns. To decide whether each TCR beta V gene segment behaved as functional or pseudogenic, an earlier analysis of over 500 of the donors relied on high-throughput TCR beta sequencing. In addition to the first cohort of hundreds of subjects, a separate validation cohort of 120 different subjects was used. Among under 450 genotyped donors of the cohort, an average of about 240,000 unique TCR beta nucleotide sequences were sequenced per donor, roughly 20% of them non-productive. The number of donors typed differed by locus, with roughly 620-630 for A, B, C, DRB1 and DQB1, 522 for DQA1, about 610 for DPA1, and over 400 for DPB1. Broad study findings and their caveats: Most TCR sequences were observed very rarely across donors, whereas some public TCRs were present in many individuals. A later analysis found that HLA-associated TCR beta chains were more clonally expanded and had lower generation probabilities than equally common non-associated chains. A further reported finding was that TCR beta sequences accurately predicted the HLA-A and HLA-B alleles for most subjects in the first cohort. In vitro tests confirmed that three of the cytomegalovirus-associated TCR beta chains recognize cytomegalovirus antigens. The presence/absence analyses assumed that sequencing depth was roughly uniform across donors, and that assumption may not be true. A later genetic analysis reported fewer N-insertions in productive TCRs among donors in an Asian-associated ancestry cluster than the roughly 670-donor mean. The study gave a list of some 150 TCR beta chains associated with cytomegalovirus. Some IMGT-functional V segments, including TRBV6-2 and TRBV6-3, could not be distinguished by the 87-base-pair reads and were therefore excluded. The authors suggested that the approach could potentially be extended to other disease states and immunological phenotypes. In a later analysis, most CMV-associated TCR beta chains were found to appear HLA-restricted, with HLA associations seemingly driven largely by CMV exposure. According to a later analysis, TCR association rates differed among HLA loci, with DRB1 alleles showing the most associated TCRs and HLA-C alleles showing the fewest. The cohort was sequenced for TCR beta chains only, and without alpha or paired-chain data the features that could be detected were limited. A cluster of highly shared sequence variants was judged likely to be a technical artifact of the sequencing pipeline. An earlier analysis of around 500 of the donors showed that most TCR beta V segments appeared in productive rearrangements either about 87% or about 30% of the time, which broadly matched IMGT annotations. Because some donors lacked HLA typing at each locus, the association tests relied only on the typed subset. Correlated functional status among segregating V segments might be attributable to linkage disequilibrium, but an unknown experimental factor could not be ruled out. Because counts were too low, about 18 rarely observed V segments, including chromosome 9 orphons, were excluded from the earlier analysis of under 650 of the donors. When HLA alleles, especially DR and DQ, strongly co-occurred, attributing TCR associations to individual alleles was difficult. In a later analysis, some 17,000 TCR beta sequences were associated with specific HLA alleles at a false discovery rate of 0.05. In both the original and validation cohorts, the classifier was reported to diagnose cytomegalovirus status with high specificity and sensitivity. Several of the top co-occurrence clusters appeared to be linked to parvovirus B19, influenza, CMV and Epstein-Barr virus, according to a later analysis. For the cohort, immune exposure information was limited to CMV serostatus. V-gene and J-gene trimming of TCR beta chains was associated with a missense DCLRE1C variant in a later genetic analysis, and the association was replicated in an independent cohort.

The cohort consisted of 650 to 850 healthy bone marrow donors. At the time of sampling, every cohort member was nominally healthy, though immune exposures that went unrecorded were likely present. The donor was CMV seropositive and was included in the group of 300 or so seropositive cohort members. Every donor gave a peripheral blood sample, and the peripheral blood mononuclear cells from that sample were used for TCR beta sequencing. Genomic DNA extraction from the blood cell samples was performed with the Qiagen DNeasy Blood Extraction Kit. Library preparation used the immunoSEQ multiplex PCR assay. For the multiplex PCR, a mixture combining 60 forward primers for TCR Vbeta segments and 13 reverse primers for TCR Jbeta segments was used. The CDR3 region of rearranged TCR beta genes was amplified from genomic DNA by a multiplex PCR assay. The Illumina HiSeq System was used to sequence the amplified TCR beta libraries as 87-base-pair reads. The original methods were these. A later analysis counted around 72 million unique TCR beta chains across the 666 repertoires, and around 12 million of these chains were shared by at least two donors. A nearest-neighbor algorithm error-corrected the raw reads and collapsed the reads into unique sequences, merging closely related sequences to remove PCR and sequencing errors. CDR3 sequences were aligned to IMGT reference sequences to assign V, D and J gene segments. For a sequence to be retained, a match of at least six nucleotides to both a V gene segment and a J gene segment was required. Rearrangements were called productive when the CDR3 lacked stop codons and stayed in frame with V and J; all others were non-productive. CDR3 was defined by IMGT convention, running from the second conserved V-encoded cysteine to the conserved J-encoded phenylalanine. Sequences without an unambiguous match to a single V gene segment were excluded from the earlier analysis of 500 to 700 of the donors. In an earlier analysis of some 590 of the donors, V segments were called functional above 56.7% productive rearrangements and were called segregating when the between-donor standard deviation exceeded 5%. A statistical classification framework was built for diagnosing cytomegalovirus status from the catalog of TCR beta chain sequences. V and J gene assignment, in a later analysis, came from comparing TCR nucleotide sequences with IMGT/GENE-DB human TR gene sequences. A later analysis assigned CDR3 sequences and most-parsimonious VDJ recombination scenarios with the TCRdist pipeline. In a later analysis, every TCR beta chain was defined by the combination of its CDR3 amino acid sequence and its V-gene family, and reads without a unique V-gene family were dropped. A later analysis removed 600 or so highly shared, low-generation-probability nucleotide sequences to deal with suspected cross-contamination and a sequencing artifact. In a later analysis, a clonal expansion index was calculated for each public chain from normalized within-repertoire ranks of inferred template counts. In a later analysis, generation probabilities were computed with a VDJ recombination model fitted to out-of-frame rearrangements, and the resulting probabilities were checked against IGoR. Hypergeometric tests were used in a later analysis to score TCR-TCR, TCR-HLA and TCR-CMV co-occurrence, with a repertoire-size bias correction applied to the TCR pairs. False discovery rates were estimated in a later analysis by permuting HLA or CMV assignments 20 times. In a later analysis, co-occurring TCRs were grouped using DBSCAN, and TCRdist sequence similarity was added for clustering within HLA-allele-positive subsets. Repertoires with fewer than 30,000 or more than 120,000 public chains, plus five repertoires with anomalous nucleotide sharing, were excluded from co-occurrence clustering. TCRdb carries this immuneACCESS record with in-frame sequences only. Its versions omit some clonotypes, under half of them owing to an unresolved V gene in the studies checked, with the rest unexplained. V, J and clone size derive from that table, while D and trimming were established from the DNA sequence. The sample profile shows under 200,000 clones; more than 80% of them were found once. The ten largest account for over 2% of the sample.

The TCR comes from a woman aged 45-65 years in good health and CMV-seropositive. Sequencing was done on a sample of PBMCs. Rearrangement joined TRBV6-5 to TRBJ1-2; there is no confident call for the D gene. The DNA is as follows: TGTGCCAGCAGTTACGGCAAAGCTAACTATGGCTACACCTTC. Translated, it reads CASSYGKANYGYTF.